This TCR beta chain comes out of a study of beta chain features in type 1 diabetes. Points from the study as a whole: Type 1 diabetes patients had fewer VDJ junction insertions and more deletions. Among all four CD4+ subsets, Type 1 diabetes patients had TCRB CDR3s that were moderately but significantly shorter.

Each sorted fraction was over 95% pure. Of the isolated RNA, all was reverse transcribed, and so the sequenced material was expressed TCRB transcripts. The protocol was immunoSEQ multiplex PCR, while the TCRdb copy is restricted to in-frame clones and leaves out a portion. Of 200,000 to 300,000 clones listed, approximately 15% were seen once; the top ten hold roughly 0.019%. Turning to this clone: Antigen: not known.

Sequencing used naive CD4+ T cells from blood. The sequence derives from a man aged 25-45 years with type 1 diabetes.

This CDR3 is CASSPTGTRPDTQYF. CDR3 bases: TGTGCCAGCAGCCCGACCGGGACTAGGCCAGATACGCAGTATTTT. The chain has TRBV14 and TRBJ2-3, with TRBD2 identical over 8 bases. CDR3 length: 15 amino acids. Germline V gene data show CDR1 as SGHDN and CDR2 as FVKESK. The trim removed 4 bases at V and 4 bases at J, leaving 7 bases unmatched.